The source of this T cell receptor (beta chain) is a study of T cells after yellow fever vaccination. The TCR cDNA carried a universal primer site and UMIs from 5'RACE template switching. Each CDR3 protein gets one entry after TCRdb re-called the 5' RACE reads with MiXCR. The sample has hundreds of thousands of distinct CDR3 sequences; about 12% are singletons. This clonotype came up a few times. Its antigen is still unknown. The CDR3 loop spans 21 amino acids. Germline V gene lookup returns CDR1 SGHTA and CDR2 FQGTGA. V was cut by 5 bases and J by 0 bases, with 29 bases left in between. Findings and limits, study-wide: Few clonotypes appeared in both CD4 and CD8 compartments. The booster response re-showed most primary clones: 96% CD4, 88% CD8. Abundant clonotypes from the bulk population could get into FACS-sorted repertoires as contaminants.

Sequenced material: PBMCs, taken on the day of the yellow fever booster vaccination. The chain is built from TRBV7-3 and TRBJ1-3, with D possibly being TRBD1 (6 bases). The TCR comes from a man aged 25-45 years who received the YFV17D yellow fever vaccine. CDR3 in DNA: TGTGCCAGCAGCCGGTTCCTTCGGGGGGGCTCCCAAACAAACTCTGGAAACACCATATATTTT. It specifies CASSRFLRGGSQTNSGNTIYF.